Below are 12 T cell receptor beta chains sequenced from a single sample in a study of T cells after yellow fever vaccination. TCRdb recomputed calls from the 5' RACE reads with MiXCR, one row per CDR3 protein. The table lists about 58,000 distinct CDR3 sequences, approximately 6.1% of them singletons, with 25% to 40% in the top ten. The source was PBMCs, either bulk or a sorted T-cell subset (CD4+, CD8+, memory, or dextramer-sorted; not recorded which), collected on the day of the yellow fever booster vaccination. The origin of the receptors is a man aged 18 to 30 who received the YFV17D yellow fever vaccine.

This clonotype was picked up many times. The chain couples TRBV4-2 to TRBJ1-2; no clear D gene. The CDR3 sequence is 15 residues long. The V end lost 0 bases, the J end lost 2 bases, and 10 bases lay between the germline ends. Per the germline V gene, CDR1 is LGHNA and CDR2 is YNFKEQ. In DNA form, the CDR3 reads TGTGCCAGCAGCCAAGAGGCGGCAGGCAACTATGGCTACACCTTC. Protein sequence: CASSQEAAGNYGYTF.

The chain links TRBV10-3 to TRBJ2-7, with D hard to call. The CDR3 length is 15 residues. Per the germline V gene, CDR1 is ENHRY and CDR2 is SYGVKD. Between the trimmed V and J ends, which lost 3 bases and 0 bases, there was a span of 12 bases. The CDR3 DNA reads as TGTGCCATCAGTGATCCAACAGCTAGCTCCTACGAGCAGTACGTC. Its translation is CAISDPTASSYEQYV.

This clonotype was detected ten times or more. The J gene is TRBJ1-2, the V gene TRBV7-9; 8 bases map to TRBD1. The CDR3 has 12 amino acids. Germline V lookup: CDR1 SEHNR, CDR2 FQNEAQ (reference sequence). V lost 6 bases to trimming and J lost 5 bases; unmatched junction nucleotides: 2. DNA for the CDR3: TGTGCCAGCAGGCAGGGGGCATATGGCTACACCTTC. Its protein product is CASRQGAYGYTF.

On this clonotype: A much larger clone differs by one base, so this may be a read error. The chain joins TRBV12-3 or TRBV12-4 to TRBJ2-1; D call uncertain. The V and J ends lost 9 bases and 9 bases respectively, with 15 bases between them. The CDR3 length is 12 residues. CDR3 in amino acids: CARSQSSSEQFF. The CDR3 coding sequence is TGTGCCAGGAGCCAATCAAGCAGTGAGCAGTTCTTC.

The chain links TRBV5-1 to TRBJ2-5; perhaps TRBD1 as D (5 bases). The V and J ends lost 5 bases and 5 bases respectively, with 19 bases between them. Per the germline V gene, CDR1 is SGHRS and CDR2 is YFSETQ. The CDR3 covers 15 residues. This CDR3 is CASRLWGPPGETQYF. Written as DNA, the CDR3 is TGCGCCAGCAGACTATGGGGCCCCCCAGGGGAGACCCAGTACTTC.

This clonotype came up a few times. The CDR3 here is CASSSSTELFF. CDR3 coding DNA: TGTGCCAGCAGTTCCTCTACCGAGCTGTTTTTT. The chain has TRBV6-2 or TRBV6-3 and TRBJ2-2; D gene unclear. The germline CDR1 and CDR2 sequences are MNHEY and SVGEGT. Trimming pared 4 bases from V and 11 bases from J, leaving 8 bases between. The CDR3 is made up of 11 amino acids.

A few counts support this clonotype. This chain uses TRBV5-1 with TRBJ1-2, with D tentatively TRBD1 (5 bases). The CDR3 sequence is 14 residues long. CDR1 and CDR2 (germline): SGHRS, YFSETQ. V lost 2 bases and J 3 bases, leaving 11 bases between the germline ends. DNA of the CDR3: TGCGCCAGCAGCTTACCGGGACGGCACTATGGCTACACCTTC. Residues: CASSLPGRHYGYTF.

This clonotype showed up many times. J is TRBJ2-7 and V is TRBV27; 12 bases fit TRBD2. Germline-derived CDR1 and CDR2 are MNHEY and SMNVEV (reference sequence). The CDR3 loop spans 16 amino acids. Unmatched junction bases numbered 4, after V lost 4 bases and J lost 0 bases. Here the CDR3 reads CASSSLAGGGSYEQYF. In DNA form, the CDR3 reads TGTGCCAGCAGTTCTCTAGCGGGGGGGGGCTCCTACGAGCAGTACTTC.

This clonotype was seen only a few times. The junction does not match germline at one end; this may be a read error. The V and J genes are TRBV7-7 and TRBJ2-1; 7 bases agree with TRBD1. Germline V gene lookup returns CDR1 SSHAT and CDR2 FNYEAQ (reference sequence). The CDR3 is 17 amino acids. For the CDR3, the DNA is TGTGCTAGCAGCCTAGAGCCCCCTAGACAGGGTGTCGATGAGCAGTTCTTC. Translated: CASSLEPPRQGVDEQFF.

A few counts support this clonotype. V gene TRBV18 combines with J gene TRBJ2-1; TRBD1 matches at 10 bases. CDR3 length: 15 amino acids. Germline assignment: CDR1 KGHSH and CDR2 LQKENI. Unmatched junction bases numbered 2, after V lost 2 bases and J lost 4 bases. The CDR3 DNA reads TGTGCCAGCTCACCATGGGACAGGGGTTACAATGAGCAGTTCTTC. Residues: CASSPWDRGYNEQFF.

The table lists this clonotype with a few counts. The chain recombines TRBV4-2 with TRBJ2-7; D might be TRBD1 or TRBD2, each matching 5 bases. The germline V gene has CDR1 LGHNA and CDR2 YNFKEQ. This CDR3 comprises 14 residues. The ends were cut back, 4 bases at V and 5 bases at J, with 15 bases in the middle. DNA of the CDR3: TGTGCCAGCAGCCCTCGAGGGGAGAGTGACGAGCAGTACTTC. Its translation: CASSPRGESDEQYF.

This sequence joins TRBV6-5 and TRBJ1-1; D gene unclear. This CDR3 has 15 amino acids. CDR1 is MNHEY, CDR2 SVGAGI, per germline. With 6 bases removed from V and 0 bases from J, the gap between germline ends came to 14 bases. The CDR3 protein is CASRRKGHMNTEAFF. DNA for the CDR3: TGTGCCAGCAGGAGAAAAGGGCATATGAACACTGAAGCTTTCTTT.